The T cell receptor (beta chain) described here comes from a study of cytomegalovirus exposure and HLA in healthy donors. CDR3 length: 14 residues. V was pared by 6 bases and J by 4 bases, with 2 bases of the junction left unmatched. CDR1 is SNHLY and CDR2 is FYNNEI in the germline V gene. PCR primers comprised 60 Vbeta and 13 Jbeta primers. Some clones are missing from TCRdb's copy, which holds only in-frame ones; the method was immunoSEQ multiplex PCR. The ten top clones account for almost 6.5%, within a sample of approximately 190,000 clones. The TCR was taken from a man younger than 45 in good health and CMV-seronegative. Sequenced: PBMCs. The genes are TRBV2 and TRBJ2-1; TRBD1 matches at 11 bases. CDR3 coding DNA: TGTGCCAGCAGGGGGACAGGGGGGTACAATGAGCAGTTCTTC. This translates into CASRGTGGYNEQFF.